This entry lists 9 T cell receptor beta chains sequenced from one sample in a study of vaccination effects on CD4 cells after COVID-19. Their target antigens are unknown. In the ViraFEST assay, antigen-specific CD4+ clonotypes were identified by expansion after peptide-pool stimulation. Subsequent to a culture period of 10 to 11 days, CD4+ T cells were isolated. Vaccination of participants consisted of two doses of either the BNT162b2 or mRNA-1273 vaccine. Sequencing used immunoSEQ multiplex PCR; TCRdb keeps in-frame clones, though not all of them. This sample has some 22,000 clones, with 60% to 80% found just once. Sample: CD4+ T cells from PBMCs cultured with HCoV-NL63 spike peptides, taken after COVID-19 vaccination. These receptors were obtained from a human donor who received a COVID-19 vaccine.

The chain combines TRBV19 with TRBJ2-7; 7 positions agree with TRBD1. The CDR3 contains 12 residues. Looked up from germline, CDR1 is LNHDA and CDR2 is SQIVND (reference sequence). V lost 8 bases to trimming and J lost 2 bases; unmatched junction nucleotides: 3. CDR3 coding DNA: TGTGCCAGTGGCCAGGGGGCCTACGAGCAGTACTTC. Translating it yields CASGQGAYEQYF.

This chain joins TRBV28 and TRBJ2-2; 10 positions match TRBD1. This CDR3 has 14 residues. The junction had 2 bases not matched to a gene; V was cut back by 8 bases and J by 2 bases. Germline V gene lookup returns CDR1 MDHEN and CDR2 SYDVKM. The CDR3, as DNA: TGTGCCAGCCAGACAGGGGGCAACACCGGGGAGCTGTTTTTT. Its protein product is CASQTGGNTGELFF.

The chain links TRBV5-5 to TRBJ2-5; TRBD2 is a possible D gene (6 bases). Germline CDR1 SGHKS, CDR2 YYEKEE (reference sequence). CDR3 size: 16 residues. Trimming stripped 0 bases from V and 1 base from J, with 13 bases between. CDR3 protein: CASSLVRGTPQETQYF. The CDR3, as DNA: TGTGCCAGCAGCTTGGTACGGGGGACCCCCCAAGAGACCCAGTACTTC. The complete variable domain, with remaining parts taken from reference TRBV5-5 and TRBJ2-5, reads DAGVTQSPTHLIKTRGQQVTLRCSPISGHKSVSWYQQVLGQGPQFIFQYYEKEERGRGNFPDRFSARQFPNYSSELNVNALLLGDSALYLCASSLVRGTPQETQYFGPGTRLLVL.

The J gene is TRBJ2-3, the V gene TRBV30, with D unresolved. Trimming shortened V by 2 bases and J by 4 bases, and 10 bases separated the two germline ends. There are 13 residues in the CDR3. Looked up from germline, CDR1 is GTSNPN and CDR2 is SVGIG (reference sequence). The CDR3 sequence is CAWSLVSADTQYF. CDR3 in DNA: TGTGCCTGGAGTCTGGTATCGGCAGATACGCAGTATTTT.

This clone was recorded only once. V and J are TRBV20-1 and TRBJ1-2, with D unresolved. Germline CDR1 is DFQATT and CDR2 is SNEGSKA (reference sequence). V was shortened by 3 bases and J by 8 bases, with 10 bases between the two germline ends. There are 11 residues in the CDR3. The CDR3 spells CSASPDDGYTF. DNA of the CDR3: TGCAGTGCTAGCCCCGATGACGGCTACACCTTC.

The J gene is TRBJ1-5, the V gene TRBV10-3; 9 positions match TRBD1. The CDR3 is 14 amino acids. Germline CDR1 reads ENHRY; CDR2 reads SYGVKD. V shed 2 bases, J shed 9 bases, and the junction held 5 bases outside the gene matches. CDR3 in amino acids: CAISETGGVGPQHF. The CDR3 region has the DNA TGTGCCATCAGTGAGACAGGGGGCGTTGGGCCCCAGCATTTT.

V and J are TRBV12-3 or TRBV12-4 and TRBJ2-7; the D is unclear. The CDR3 sequence is 13 residues long. Between the trimmed V and J ends, which lost 3 bases and 3 bases, there was a span of 9 bases. CDR3 amino acids: CASSFARFYEQYF. Here the CDR3 DNA reads TGTGCCAGCAGTTTCGCGAGATTCTACGAGCAGTACTTC.

This sequence joins TRBV30 and TRBJ1-1; D unresolved. The CDR3 covers 13 residues. Germline CDR1 is GTSNPN and CDR2 is SVGIG (reference sequence). Trimming left V 5 bases short and J 2 bases short, with 12 bases between. The CDR3 sequence is CAWSMDSNTEAFF. DNA of the CDR3: TGTGCCTGGTCAATGGATTCAAACACTGAAGCTTTCTTT.

V is TRBV12-3 or TRBV12-4 and J is TRBJ1-4; TRBD1 matches at 9 bases. J lost 8 bases, V lost 5 bases, and 3 bases had no gene match. The CDR3 spans 13 residues. This CDR3 is CASSIGQGEKLFF. As DNA, the CDR3 is TGTGCCAGCAGTATCGGACAGGGGGAAAAACTGTTTTTT.